The T cell receptor (beta chain) described here comes from a study of CD8 T cells in Susac syndrome (dated by TCRdb to between 2019 and 2020). The study in broad terms: Repertoire sequencing was used to test whether CD8+ T cell activation and differentiation in Susac syndrome was antigen driven. CD8+ T cell repertoire clonality was compared between fewer than 13 healthy donors, around 14 Susac syndrome patients and about 15 multiple sclerosis patients.

V is cut by 0 bases and J by 9 bases, and the space between the germline ends is 16 bases. In the germline V gene (reference sequence), CDR1 corresponds to LNHDA and CDR2 to SQIVND. Inclusive of the bounding cysteine and phenylalanine, the CDR3 is 15 residues long. The read is trimmed to its CDR3 DNA, 45 bases read in frame from base 1. Peripheral blood CD8+ and CD4+ T cells from healthy donors, Susac syndrome patients and multiple sclerosis patients were profiled using high-throughput TCR beta sequencing. The multiple sclerosis controls were treatment-naive patients who had stable or active relapsing-remitting disease and met the revised McDonald criteria. Bulk CD8+ and CD4+ T cells were purified by magnetic negative isolation, while CD8+ TEMRA cells were enriched using FACS. Blood was drawn into EDTA tubes, processed within 24 hours, and PBMCs were isolated by density gradient centrifugation. PBMCs intended for TCR sequencing were cryopreserved in liquid nitrogen and were subsequently thawed in a 37 degrees C water bath. Purity of sorted or isolated CD4+, CD8+ and CD8+ TEMRA cells was at least 90%.

Notes on this clonotype: Its antigen is not yet known. It has no much larger one-base neighbor in the sample; base qualities were not kept.

Results and caveats for the whole study, not just this receptor: The TCR sequencing and HLA analysis was acknowledged to have included a relatively small number of individuals.

RNA was extracted using the RNeasy kit, and roughly 0.5 to 1 ug of the RNA was reverse transcribed with random hexamers. The immunoSEQ multiplex PCR assay, covering 54 Vbeta and 13 Jbeta segments, was used to amplify TCR beta CDR3 regions. PCR amplification bias was corrected by using a synthetic template baseline for primer optimization and computational correction. Under the source paper's analysis protocol: Reads were annotated to V, D and J genes according to IMGT and were analyzed with immunoSEQ Analyzer, with only productive sequences retained. To calculate clonality, Shannon entropy was normalized by log2 of the number of productive unique sequences and then subtracted from one. For each patient and control, public and private clones were evaluated among the 100 most prevalent clones. Clones were defined as Susac-specific if absent from the healthy and MS cohorts, from 1052 published viral clones and from other ImmuneACCESS disease sequences. TCRdb's own reprocessing of the public reads used fastp at Q25 and MiXCR and kept productive beta chains. Rows matching on CDR3 protein sequence are summarized as one entry with the most common DNA and genes. V and J calls and clone size were set by TCRdb, not the authors. This sample holds around 130,000 distinct CDR3 sequences; over 75% were observed only once. 0.45% to 0.65% of the sample is taken by the ten largest.

The sample taken for sequencing was CD8+ T cells from PBMCs. The TCR was taken from a human donor with multiple sclerosis. The sequence is built from TRBV19 and TRBJ2-3; TRBD1 is perhaps the D gene, given 6 matching bases. CDR3 sequence: CASSIDVEGGNTQYF. The nucleotide sequence is TGTGCCAGTAGTATAGATGTGGAAGGGGGAAACACGCAGTATTTT. The entire variable domain, with the stretches around the CDR3 drawn from the reference TRBV19 and TRBJ2-3 proteins, is DGGITQSPKYLFRKEGQNVTLSCEQNLNHDAMYWYRQDPGQGLRLIYYSQIVNDFQKGDIAEGYSVSREKKESFPLTVTSAQKNPTAFYLCASSIDVEGGNTQYFGPGTRLTVL.